The source of this T cell receptor (beta chain) is a study of blood T cell repertoires in COVID-19. Study details: The analysed material was cDNA or gDNA that came from T cells, B-cell-depleted T cells, or PBMCs.

Authors' methods: Nucleated cell number was recorded as an estimate derived from reference gene primer amplification. Generated by immunoSEQ multiplex PCR, the TCRdb table keeps only in-frame clones and is missing some. V, J and clone size are those of that table, while D and trimming were read from the DNA. This table has about 340,000 clones, over 80% appearing once. Patients in Seattle were enrolled during active infection, then followed longitudinally. In germline, CDR1 is GTSNPN, CDR2 SVGIG (reference sequence). Trimming stripped 5 bases from V and 6 bases from J, with 14 bases between. The CDR3 runs to 12 residues.

The chain employs TRBV30 and TRBJ2-7; D not certain. The TCR was taken from a woman aged 45 to 65 with COVID-19, enrolled during active disease. Sequenced sample: peripheral blood. CDR3 residues: CAWRLLSAEQYF. Written as DNA, the CDR3 is TGTGCCTGGCGACTTTTGAGTGCCGAGCAGTACTTC.